The 29 T cell receptor beta chains below were found in one sample sequenced in a study of T cell responses to AZD1222 COVID-19 vaccine. Sequencing used immunoSEQ multiplex PCR; TCRdb keeps in-frame clones, though not all of them. The table lists some 120,000 clones, about 89% of them singletons. The sequencing here drew on peripheral blood, taken on day 0 of AZD1222 vaccination. The origin of the receptors is an adult in good health.

The chain combines TRBV18 with TRBJ2-5; TRBD2 agrees at 8 bases. With 8 bases clipped from V and 4 bases from J, the junction kept 6 bases outside the gene matches. The CDR3 runs 13 residues. The germline V gene encodes CDR1 KGHSH and CDR2 LQKENI. CDR3 DNA sequence: TGTGCCAGCGCCGGGGGGGTTGGAGAGACCCAGTACTTC. Encoded protein: CASAGGVGETQYF. The full variable domain, rest sourced from reference TRBV18 and TRBJ2-5, is NAGVMQNPRHLVRRRGQEARLRCSPMKGHSHVYWYRQLPEEGLKFMVYLQKENIIDESGMPKERFSAEFPKEGPSILRIQQVVRGDSAAYFCASAGGVGETQYFGPGTRLLVL.

The rearrangement links TRBV29-1 to TRBJ1-2, with 7 nucleotides matching TRBD1. Trimming took 7 bases from V and 7 from J; bases not matched to a gene: 18. CDR3 size: 15 residues. Germline V gives CDR1 SQVTM, CDR2 ANQGSEA. CDR3 DNA: TGCAGCGCCCGAGCCGCCAGCGGGACAGCCTTTGGCTACACCTTC. It encodes CSARAASGTAFGYTF. The complete variable domain, with remaining parts taken from reference TRBV29-1 and TRBJ1-2, reads SAVISQKPSRDICQRGTSLTIQCQVDSQVTMMFWYRQQPGQSLTLIATANQGSEATYESGFVIDKFPISRPNLTFSTLTVSNMSPEDSSIYLCSARAASGTAFGYTFGSGTRLTVV.

The chain has TRBV6-5 and TRBJ2-5; TRBD2 matches 7 bases. The CDR3 spans 15 residues. Germline assignment: CDR1 MNHEY and CDR2 SVGAGI. V shed 7 bases, J shed 4 bases, and the junction held 12 bases outside the gene matches. The CDR3 protein is CASTFWAGRGETQYF. The CDR3 coding sequence is TGTGCCAGCACGTTTTGGGCAGGGAGGGGAGAGACCCAGTACTTC.

The gene calls are TRBV20-1 and TRBJ1-2; D is uncertain. V was shortened by 3 bases and J by 6 bases, with 11 bases between the two germline ends. Germline V gives CDR1 DFQATT, CDR2 SNEGSKA (reference sequence). The CDR3 loop spans 12 amino acids. CDR3 sequence (DNA): TGCAGTGCTAGTCCAAGCCTTAATGGCTACACCTTC. It is translated as CSASPSLNGYTF.

This chain connects TRBV10-3 to TRBJ2-1, with D uncertain. The CDR3 sequence is 12 residues long. Per germline, CDR1 ENHRY and CDR2 SYGVKD. V gave up 0 bases and J gave up 7 bases, with 4 bases separating them. CDR3 in amino acids: CAISESKNEQFF. The CDR3 coding sequence is TGTGCCATCAGTGAGTCGAAAAATGAGCAGTTCTTC.

The rearrangement joins TRBV6-1 to TRBJ2-3; the D is unclear. CDR1 and CDR2 from the germline V gene are MNHNS and SASEGT. The length of the CDR3 is 13 residues. The ends were cut back, 6 bases at V and 1 base at J, with 8 bases in the middle. The CDR3 coding sequence is TGTGCCAGCAGCCTCCCTGGCACAGATACGCAGTATTTT. Protein product: CASSLPGTDTQYF.

This chain connects TRBV29-1 to TRBJ2-1; D call uncertain. Trimming shortened V by 1 base and J by 6 bases, and 10 bases separated the two germline ends. The CDR3 loop spans 13 amino acids. CDR1 SQVTM and CDR2 ANQGSEA come from the germline V gene. CDR3 sequence (DNA): TGCAGCGTTGAAGTTGACGGACGCAATGAGCAGTTCTTC. It encodes CSVEVDGRNEQFF.

This chain connects TRBV28 to TRBJ1-1, with 7 bases identical to TRBD1. Germline V gene lookup returns CDR1 MDHEN and CDR2 SYDVKM. The J segment lost 7 bases and the V segment lost 1 base, leaving 6 bases of the junction unmatched. CDR3 length: 14 residues. CDR3 protein: CASSLSQGRHEAFF. The CDR3 DNA follows: TGTGCCAGCAGTTTATCACAGGGGCGTCATGAAGCTTTCTTT.

The J gene is TRBJ2-3, the V gene TRBV7-2; D is undetermined. There are 15 residues in the CDR3. Between the trimmed V and J ends, which lost 6 bases and 1 base, there was a span of 14 bases. CDR1 and CDR2 (germline): SGHTA, FQGNSA. DNA of the CDR3: TGTGCCAGCAGTTACTCCGACGCACGCACAGATACGCAGTATTTT. This gives the protein CASSYSDARTDTQYF.

V is TRBV19 and J is TRBJ1-2, with TRBD1 identical over 7 bases. The V gene's germline CDR1 is LNHDA and CDR2 SQIVND (reference sequence). V shed 3 bases and J 10 bases; nucleotides not matched to a gene: 8. The CDR3 runs 13 residues. The chain's CDR3 is CASSIGQGGDYTF. CDR3 DNA sequence: TGTGCCAGTAGTATTGGTCAGGGGGGCGACTACACCTTC. The entire variable domain, with the rest obtained from reference TRBV19 and TRBJ1-2, is as follows: DGGITQSPKYLFRKEGQNVTLSCEQNLNHDAMYWYRQDPGQGLRLIYYSQIVNDFQKGDIAEGYSVSREKKESFPLTVTSAQKNPTAFYLCASSIGQGGDYTFGSGTRLTVV.

As DNA, the CDR3 is TGTGCCAGCAGCATCATACAGGGAGCGACCTACGAGCAGTACTTC. Translating gives CASSIIQGATYEQYF. The chain carries TRBV7-8 and TRBJ2-7; D is possibly TRBD1 (6 bases). This CDR3 is 15 amino acids long. Trimming took off 5 bases at V and 2 bases at J, with 16 bases between the two ends. Per the germline V gene, CDR1 is SGHVS and CDR2 is FQNEAQ.

The J gene is TRBJ1-5, the V gene TRBV19; the D is unclear. Germline CDR1 reads LNHDA; CDR2 reads SQIVND (reference sequence). The V end was cut by 5 bases, the J end by 7 bases, with 21 bases between. The CDR3 loop spans 16 amino acids. CDR3 protein: CASSSRRGGLPQPQHF. In DNA, the CDR3 is TGTGCCAGTAGTTCTCGACGGGGAGGACTACCCCAGCCCCAGCATTTT.

The J gene is TRBJ2-1, the V gene TRBV19; 8 positions agree with TRBD1. The V and J ends lost 8 bases and 2 bases, in that order; junction bases with no gene match: 5. Germline CDR1 LNHDA, CDR2 SQIVND (reference sequence). The CDR3 length is 14 residues. CDR3 loop: CASWGQDTYNEQFF. In nucleotides, the CDR3 is TGTGCCAGTTGGGGACAGGACACCTACAATGAGCAGTTCTTC.

The rearrangement uses TRBV27 and TRBJ1-1; perhaps TRBD1 as D (6 bases). The V end was cut by 5 bases, the J end by 1 base, with 11 bases between. Germline V lookup: CDR1 MNHEY, CDR2 SMNVEV (reference sequence). This CDR3 comprises 14 residues. The CDR3, as DNA: TGTGCCAGCAGTCCTACAGGGACGAACACTGAAGCTTTCTTT. Protein product: CASSPTGTNTEAFF.

This clone was seen a few times. V usage is TRBV2 and J usage is TRBJ1-6; TRBD1 aligns across 9 bases. This CDR3 is 16 amino acids long. Germline CDR1 is SNHLY and CDR2 is FYNNEI. With 5 bases clipped from V and 7 bases from J, the junction kept 9 bases outside the gene matches. The CDR3 DNA reads as TGTGCCAGCAGTTTTCCGGGACAGGGTAAAAATTCACCCCTCCACTTT. This gives the protein CASSFPGQGKNSPLHF.

The J gene is TRBJ2-5, the V gene TRBV6-6, with D perhaps TRBD2 (5 bases). Trimming left V 7 bases short and J 4 bases short, with 16 bases between. CDR1 is MNHNY and CDR2 is SVGAGI in the germline V gene (reference sequence). The CDR3 sequence is 14 residues long. The CDR3, as DNA: TGTGCCAGCATATCCGGGATCCACGGAGAGACCCAGTACTTC. Its translation: CASISGIHGETQYF.

This chain uses TRBV30 with TRBJ1-4; perhaps TRBD1 as D (5 bases). Germline V gene data show CDR1 as GTSNPN and CDR2 as SVGIG (reference sequence). V lost 0 bases and J 0 bases, leaving 11 bases between the germline ends. There are 16 residues in the CDR3. In DNA form, the CDR3 reads TGTGCCTGGAGTGTACAGTCGACAGCAACTAATGAAAAACTGTTTTTT. Translated, it gives CAWSVQSTATNEKLFF.

This sequence joins TRBV5-6 and TRBJ2-1; a weak D match, TRBD1 (5 bases). The CDR3 sequence is 12 residues long. The germline V gene encodes CDR1 SGHDT and CDR2 YYEEEE. V lost 2 bases and J lost 9, with 9 bases in between. The CDR3 DNA reads as TGTGCCAGCAGCTTTTTAGGGGTTGAGCAGTTCTTC. This codes for CASSFLGVEQFF. The variable domain in full, with the rest retrieved from reference TRBV5-6 and TRBJ2-1, is DAGVTQSPTHLIKTRGQQVTLRCSPKSGHDTVSWYQQALGQGPQFIFQYYEEEERQRGNFPDRFSGHQFPNYSSELNVNALLLGDSALYLCASSFLGVEQFFGPGTRLTVL.

The chain uses TRBV9 and TRBJ1-1; unclear D gene. From germline, CDR1 is SGDLS and CDR2 YYNGEE. Trimming removed 0 bases from V and 4 bases from J, with 13 bases in between. CDR3 length: 15 residues. The CDR3 here is CASSVDPNGSTEAFF. The CDR3 DNA sequence: TGTGCCAGCAGCGTAGACCCGAACGGAAGCACTGAAGCTTTCTTT.

The sample holds one count of this clone. The chain has TRBV5-5 and TRBJ2-3; 7 bases are shared with TRBD2. Germline trimming cut 3 bases from V and 4 bases from J; bases unmatched to any gene: 8. Germline loops: CDR1 SGHKS, CDR2 YYEKEE (reference sequence). CDR3 length: 15 amino acids. This chain's CDR3 is CASSWASGRPDTQYF. CDR3 sequence (DNA): TGTGCCAGCAGCTGGGCTAGCGGACGGCCAGATACGCAGTATTTT.

J is TRBJ1-5 and V is TRBV4-3, with a weak D call TRBD1 (6 bases). The germline gives CDR1 LGHNA, CDR2 YSLEER. The CDR3 has 15 residues. V was shortened by 1 base and J by 5 bases, with 12 bases between the two germline ends. The DNA for the CDR3 is TGCGCCAGCAGCCAAGCCCCGGGGGGCGATCAGCCCCAGCATTTT. It encodes CASSQAPGGDQPQHF.

Written as DNA, the CDR3 is TGTGCCTGGAGTGGGGAATACGGGGAAGATCAGCCCCAGCATTTT. Its protein product is CAWSGEYGEDQPQHF. The J gene is TRBJ1-5, the V gene TRBV30, with D hard to call. In germline, CDR1 is GTSNPN, CDR2 SVGIG (reference sequence). The CDR3 is made up of 15 amino acids. V was cut by 1 base and J by 5 bases, with 15 bases left in between.

The chain combines TRBV6-5 with TRBJ1-2; TRBD1 is a possible D gene (5 bases). The length of the CDR3 is 15 residues. Germline CDR1 is MNHEY and CDR2 is SVGAGI. Trimming removed 5 bases at V and 4 bases at J, with 17 bases between. The CDR3, as DNA: TGTGCCAGCAGTCCATCCGGGGGACCCTTCTATGGCTACACCTTC. Residues: CASSPSGGPFYGYTF.

The J gene is TRBJ2-4, the V gene TRBV2; possibly TRBD2 for D (7 bases). The CDR3 has 14 residues. V was shortened by 8 bases and J by 8 bases, with 19 bases between the two germline ends. Germline values: CDR1 SNHLY, CDR2 FYNNEI. In DNA, the CDR3 is TGTGCCAGCGGGGGGGGCTACAGAGCGGACATTCAGTACTTC. This sequence encodes CASGGGYRADIQYF.

The rearrangement joins TRBV7-2 to TRBJ1-5; 7 positions match TRBD1. Per germline, CDR1 SGHTA and CDR2 FQGNSA. With V trimmed by 5 bases and J by 6 bases, 10 bases remained unmatched. This CDR3 is 15 amino acids long. CDR3: CASSPTGNTGQPQHF. The CDR3 bases are TGTGCCAGCAGCCCGACAGGGAACACAGGTCAGCCCCAGCATTTT.

V gene TRBV5-1 combines with J gene TRBJ1-1, with TRBD1 identical over 7 bases. The CDR3 spans 14 residues. The ends lost 1 base at V and 5 bases at J; junction bases unmatched: 5. Germline lookup yields CDR1 SGHRS and CDR2 YFSETQ. Written as DNA, the CDR3 is TGCGCCAGCAGCTTGTACAGGGGAGGGACTGAAGCTTTCTTT. It yields the protein CASSLYRGGTEAFF. Full variable domain (outside the CDR3, taken from reference TRBV5-1 and TRBJ1-1): KAGVTQTPRYLIKTRGQQVTLSCSPISGHRSVSWYQQTPGQGLQFLFEYFSETQRNKGNFPGRFSGRQFSNSRSEMNVSTLELGDSALYLCASSLYRGGTEAFFGQGTRLTVV.

The J gene is TRBJ1-1, the V gene TRBV7-2; D unresolved. Between the trimmed V and J ends, which lost 5 bases and 6 bases, there was a span of 10 bases. CDR1 is SGHTA, CDR2 FQGNSA, per germline. The CDR3 extends over 12 amino acids. CDR3 nucleotides: TGTGCCAGCAGCCTGCAAATTGCTGAAGCTTTCTTT. The encoded protein is CASSLQIAEAFF.

The CDR3 loop reads CASSLAGGSTEAFF. In nucleotides, the CDR3 is TGTGCCAGCAGCCTTGCCGGGGGGAGCACTGAAGCTTTCTTT. The J gene is TRBJ1-1, the V gene TRBV11-2; maybe TRBD1 (5 bases). Between the trimmed V and J ends, which lost 5 bases and 4 bases, there was a span of 14 bases. Germline CDR1 is SGHAT and CDR2 is FQNNGV. The CDR3 consists of 14 residues.

The chain links TRBV6-1 to TRBJ1-5, with a weak D call TRBD1 (5 bases). V shed 2 bases and J shed 3 bases, with 14 bases lying between them. Germline values: CDR1 MNHNS, CDR2 SASEGT. The CDR3 runs to 16 residues. For the CDR3, the DNA is TGTGCCAGCAGTGAACAGGGTATTGGTCTCAATCAGCCCCAGCATTTT. Translated: CASSEQGIGLNQPQHF.